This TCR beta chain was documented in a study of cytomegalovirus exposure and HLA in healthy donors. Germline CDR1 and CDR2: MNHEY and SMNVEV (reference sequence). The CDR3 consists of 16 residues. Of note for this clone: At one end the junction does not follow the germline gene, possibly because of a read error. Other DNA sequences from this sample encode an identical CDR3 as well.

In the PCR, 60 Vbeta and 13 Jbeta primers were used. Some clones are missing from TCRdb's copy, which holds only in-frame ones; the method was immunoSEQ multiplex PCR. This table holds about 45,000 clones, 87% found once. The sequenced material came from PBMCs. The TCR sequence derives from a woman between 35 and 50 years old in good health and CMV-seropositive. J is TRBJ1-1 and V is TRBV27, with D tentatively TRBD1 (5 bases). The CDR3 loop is CASSSAPGGGGTEAFF. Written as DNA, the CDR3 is TGTGCCAGCAGTTCAGCACCGGGCGGGGGAGGCACTGAGGCTTTCTTT.